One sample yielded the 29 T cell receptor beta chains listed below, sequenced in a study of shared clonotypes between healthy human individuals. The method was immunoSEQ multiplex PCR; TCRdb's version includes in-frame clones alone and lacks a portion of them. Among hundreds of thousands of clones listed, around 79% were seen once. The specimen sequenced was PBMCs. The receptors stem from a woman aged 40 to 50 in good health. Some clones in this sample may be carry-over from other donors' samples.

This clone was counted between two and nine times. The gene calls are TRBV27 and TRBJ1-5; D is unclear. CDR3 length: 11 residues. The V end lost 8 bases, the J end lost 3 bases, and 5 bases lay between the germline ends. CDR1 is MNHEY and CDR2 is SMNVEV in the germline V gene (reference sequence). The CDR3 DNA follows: TGTGCCAGCGGCCTCAATCAGCCCCAGCATTTT. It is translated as CASGLNQPQHF.

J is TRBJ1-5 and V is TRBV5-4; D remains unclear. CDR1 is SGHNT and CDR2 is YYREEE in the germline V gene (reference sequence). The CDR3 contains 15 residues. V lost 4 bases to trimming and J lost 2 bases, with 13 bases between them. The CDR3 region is CASSDLRPGNQPQHF. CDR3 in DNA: TGTGCCAGCAGCGATCTCCGCCCAGGCAATCAGCCCCAGCATTTT.

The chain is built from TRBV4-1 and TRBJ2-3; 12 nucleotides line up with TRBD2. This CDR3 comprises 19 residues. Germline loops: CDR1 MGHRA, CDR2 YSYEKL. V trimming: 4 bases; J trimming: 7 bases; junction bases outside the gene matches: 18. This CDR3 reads CASSPGLAGRERERNTQYF. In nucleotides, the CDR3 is TGCGCCAGCAGCCCCGGACTAGCGGGGAGAGAGCGGGAGAGAAATACGCAGTATTTT.

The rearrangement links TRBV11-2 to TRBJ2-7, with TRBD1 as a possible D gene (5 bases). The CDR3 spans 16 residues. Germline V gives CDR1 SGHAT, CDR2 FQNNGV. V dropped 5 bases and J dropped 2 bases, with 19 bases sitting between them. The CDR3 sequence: CASSDPGQGDTYEQYF. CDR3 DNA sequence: TGTGCCAGCAGCGATCCTGGACAAGGAGACACCTACGAGCAGTACTTC. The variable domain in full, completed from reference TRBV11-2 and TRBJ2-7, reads EAGVAQSPRYKIIEKRQSVAFWCNPISGHATLYWYQQILGQGPKLLIQFQNNGVVDDSQLPKDRFSAERLKGVDSTLKIQPAKLEDSAVYLCASSDPGQGDTYEQYFGPGTRLTVT.

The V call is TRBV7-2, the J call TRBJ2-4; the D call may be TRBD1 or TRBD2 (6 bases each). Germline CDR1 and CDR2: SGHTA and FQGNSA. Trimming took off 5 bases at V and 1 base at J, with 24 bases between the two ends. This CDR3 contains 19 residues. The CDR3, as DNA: TGTGCCAGCAGCAACCGCGGCCTAGCCGGAGGGGGGGCCAAAAACATTCAGTACTTC. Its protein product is CASSNRGLAGGGAKNIQYF.

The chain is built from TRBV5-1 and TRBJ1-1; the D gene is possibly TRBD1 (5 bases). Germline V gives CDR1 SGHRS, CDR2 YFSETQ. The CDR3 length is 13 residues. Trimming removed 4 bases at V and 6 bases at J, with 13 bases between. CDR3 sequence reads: CASSPQGYAEAFF. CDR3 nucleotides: TGCGCCAGCAGCCCCCAGGGATACGCTGAAGCTTTCTTT. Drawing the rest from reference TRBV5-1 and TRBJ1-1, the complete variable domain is KAGVTQTPRYLIKTRGQQVTLSCSPISGHRSVSWYQQTPGQGLQFLFEYFSETQRNKGNFPGRFSGRQFSNSRSEMNVSTLELGDSALYLCASSPQGYAEAFFGQGTRLTVV.

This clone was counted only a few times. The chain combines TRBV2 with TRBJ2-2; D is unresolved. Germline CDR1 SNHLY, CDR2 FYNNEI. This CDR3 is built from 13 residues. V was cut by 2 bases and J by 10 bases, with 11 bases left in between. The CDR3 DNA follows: TGTGCCAGCAGTGAAATGTGGCGGTCGGAGCTGTTTTTT. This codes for CASSEMWRSELFF.

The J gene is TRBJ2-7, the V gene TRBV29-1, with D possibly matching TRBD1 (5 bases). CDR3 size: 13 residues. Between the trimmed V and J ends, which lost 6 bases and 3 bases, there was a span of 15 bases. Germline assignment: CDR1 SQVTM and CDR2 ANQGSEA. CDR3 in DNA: TGCAGCGTGTGGGGCCTATCTGACTACGAGCAGTACTTC. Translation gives CSVWGLSDYEQYF.

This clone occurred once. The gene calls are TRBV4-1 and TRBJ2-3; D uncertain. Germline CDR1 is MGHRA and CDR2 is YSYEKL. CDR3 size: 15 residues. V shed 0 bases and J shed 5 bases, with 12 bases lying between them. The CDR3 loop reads CASSQEGLVVDTQYF. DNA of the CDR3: TGCGCCAGCAGCCAAGAAGGGCTAGTGGTAGATACGCAGTATTTT.

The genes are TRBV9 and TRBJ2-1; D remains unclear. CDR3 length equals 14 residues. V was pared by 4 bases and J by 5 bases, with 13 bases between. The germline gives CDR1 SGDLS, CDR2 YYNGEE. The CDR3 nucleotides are TGTGCCAGCAGCCTTCTGGCGCCGCACAATGAGCAGTTCTTC. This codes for CASSLLAPHNEQFF.

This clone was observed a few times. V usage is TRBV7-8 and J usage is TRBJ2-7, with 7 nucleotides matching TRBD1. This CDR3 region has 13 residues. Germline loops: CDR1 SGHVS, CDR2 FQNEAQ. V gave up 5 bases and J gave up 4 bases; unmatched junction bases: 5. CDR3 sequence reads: CASSPGTVYEQYF. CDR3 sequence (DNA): TGTGCCAGCAGCCCCGGGACAGTTTACGAGCAGTACTTC.

The CDR3 protein is CASSLSGQNTDTQYF. The DNA for the CDR3 is TGTGCCAGCAGCTTAAGTGGGCAGAACACAGATACGCAGTATTTT. This chain joins TRBV7-2 and TRBJ2-3; D is unclear. CDR1 and CDR2 (germline): SGHTA, FQGNSA. This CDR3 has 15 amino acids. V was pared by 2 bases and J by 2 bases, with 11 bases between.

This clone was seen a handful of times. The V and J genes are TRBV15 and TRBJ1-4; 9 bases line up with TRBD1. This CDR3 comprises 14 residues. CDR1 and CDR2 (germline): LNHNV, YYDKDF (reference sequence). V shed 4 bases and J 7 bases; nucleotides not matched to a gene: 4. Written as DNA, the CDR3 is TGTGCCACCAGCATAGACAGGGGGGCTGAAAAACTGTTTTTT. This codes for CATSIDRGAEKLFF.

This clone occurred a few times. CDR3 loop: CASSLRSLRNTGELFF. CDR3 nucleotide sequence: TGCGCCAGCAGCTTGCGGTCTCTACGTAACACCGGGGAGCTGTTTTTT. J is TRBJ2-2 and V is TRBV5-1; unclear D gene. Trimming cost V 1 base and J 2 bases, with 12 bases left between them. Germline V lookup: CDR1 SGHRS, CDR2 YFSETQ. The CDR3 contains 16 residues.

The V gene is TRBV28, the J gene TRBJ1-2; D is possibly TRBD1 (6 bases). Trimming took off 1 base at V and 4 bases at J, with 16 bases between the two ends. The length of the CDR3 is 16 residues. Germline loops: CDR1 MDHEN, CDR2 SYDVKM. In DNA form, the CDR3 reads TGTGCCAGCAGTTTATTTGGGGGGGCAGATGGCTATGGCTACACCTTC. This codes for CASSLFGGADGYGYTF.

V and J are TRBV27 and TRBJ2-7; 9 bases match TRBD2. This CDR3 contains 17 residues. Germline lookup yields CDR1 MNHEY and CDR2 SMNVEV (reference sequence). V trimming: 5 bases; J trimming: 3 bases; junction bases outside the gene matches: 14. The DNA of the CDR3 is TGTGCCAGCAGTCCTATGGCCGCGCTAGCGGGGAACTACGAGCAGTACTTC. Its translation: CASSPMAALAGNYEQYF.

The chain's CDR3 is CASSAPKPGANVLTF. The DNA for the CDR3 is TGTGCCAGCAGCGCACCAAAGCCTGGGGCCAACGTCCTGACTTTC. This chain uses TRBV5-4 with TRBJ2-6, with D uncertain. Germline V gene sequence: CDR1 SGHNT, CDR2 YYREEE (reference sequence). The CDR3 has 15 residues. V was cut by 4 bases and J by 2 bases, with 10 bases left in between.

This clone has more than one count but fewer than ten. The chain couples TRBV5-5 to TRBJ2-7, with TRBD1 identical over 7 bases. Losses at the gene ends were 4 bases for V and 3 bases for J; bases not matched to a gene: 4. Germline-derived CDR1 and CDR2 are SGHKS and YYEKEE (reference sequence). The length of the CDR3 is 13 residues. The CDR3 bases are TGTGCCAGCAGCAGGGGGCGAGACTACGAGCAGTACTTC. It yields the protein CASSRGRDYEQYF.

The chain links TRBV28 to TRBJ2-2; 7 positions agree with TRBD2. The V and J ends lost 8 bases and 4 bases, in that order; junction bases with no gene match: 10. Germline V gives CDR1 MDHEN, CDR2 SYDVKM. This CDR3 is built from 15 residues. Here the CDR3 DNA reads TGTGCCAGCTGTGGGGCGGGAGAATCCACCGGGGAGCTGTTTTTT. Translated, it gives CASCGAGESTGELFF.

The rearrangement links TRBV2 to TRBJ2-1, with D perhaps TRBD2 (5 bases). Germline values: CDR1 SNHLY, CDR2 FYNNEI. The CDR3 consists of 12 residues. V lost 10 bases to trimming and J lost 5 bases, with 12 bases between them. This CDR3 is CANSRGHNEQFF. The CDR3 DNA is TGTGCCAACTCCCGAGGGCACAATGAGCAGTTCTTC. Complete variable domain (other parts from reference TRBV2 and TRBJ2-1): EPEVTQTPSHQVTQMGQEVILRCVPISNHLYFYWYRQILGQKVEFLVSFYNNEISEKSEIFDDQFSVERPDGSNFTLKIRSTKLEDSAMYFCANSRGHNEQFFGPGTRLTVL.

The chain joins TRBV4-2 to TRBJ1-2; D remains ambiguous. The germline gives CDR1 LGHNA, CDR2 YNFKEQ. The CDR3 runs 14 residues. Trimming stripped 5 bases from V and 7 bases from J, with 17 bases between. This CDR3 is CASSLGPGWSGYTF. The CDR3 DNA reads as TGTGCCAGCAGCTTGGGCCCGGGTTGGAGTGGCTACACCTTC.

For the CDR3, the DNA is TGTGCCAGCAGCTTAGAACCCCTCCTAGCGGGGTACACAGATACGCAGTATTTT. As protein: CASSLEPLLAGYTDTQYF. J is TRBJ2-3 and V is TRBV7-2; 9 bases fit TRBD2. V lost 1 base and J lost 2; bases outside the gene matches: 10. The CDR3 totals 18 residues. The germline CDR1 and CDR2 sequences are SGHTA and FQGNSA.

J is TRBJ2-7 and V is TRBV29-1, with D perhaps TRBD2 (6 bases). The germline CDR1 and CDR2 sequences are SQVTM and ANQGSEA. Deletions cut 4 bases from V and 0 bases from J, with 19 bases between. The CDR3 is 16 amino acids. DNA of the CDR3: TGCAGCGTTGTTTTGTTGGGGGAGCGGGCCTCCTACGAGCAGTACTTC. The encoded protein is CSVVLLGERASYEQYF.

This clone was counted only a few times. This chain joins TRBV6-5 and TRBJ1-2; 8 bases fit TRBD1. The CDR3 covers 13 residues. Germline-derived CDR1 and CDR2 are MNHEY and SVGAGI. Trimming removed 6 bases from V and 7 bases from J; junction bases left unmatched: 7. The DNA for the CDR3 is TGTGCCAGCAGGGACAGGGATGGAAGTGGCTACACCTTC. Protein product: CASRDRDGSGYTF.

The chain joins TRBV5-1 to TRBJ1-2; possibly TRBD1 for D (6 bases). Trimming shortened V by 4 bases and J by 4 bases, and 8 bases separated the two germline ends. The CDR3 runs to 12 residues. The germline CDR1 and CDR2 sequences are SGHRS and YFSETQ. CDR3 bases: TGCGCCAGCAGCGCGGACAGCTATGGCTACACCTTC. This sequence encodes CASSADSYGYTF.

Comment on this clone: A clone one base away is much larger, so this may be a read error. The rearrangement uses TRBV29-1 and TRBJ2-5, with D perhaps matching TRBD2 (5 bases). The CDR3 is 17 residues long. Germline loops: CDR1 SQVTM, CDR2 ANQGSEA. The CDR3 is CSVEDRSRVNFQGTQYF. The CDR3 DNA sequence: TGCAGCGTTGAAGATCGCTCGCGGGTGAATTTCCAAGGGACCCAGTACTTC.

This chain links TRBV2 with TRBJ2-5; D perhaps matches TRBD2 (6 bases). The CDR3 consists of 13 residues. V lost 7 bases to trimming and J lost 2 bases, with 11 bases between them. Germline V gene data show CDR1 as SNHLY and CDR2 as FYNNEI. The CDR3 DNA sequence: TGTGCCAGCACACGGGAGCAACAAGAGACCCAGTACTTC. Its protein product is CASTREQQETQYF.

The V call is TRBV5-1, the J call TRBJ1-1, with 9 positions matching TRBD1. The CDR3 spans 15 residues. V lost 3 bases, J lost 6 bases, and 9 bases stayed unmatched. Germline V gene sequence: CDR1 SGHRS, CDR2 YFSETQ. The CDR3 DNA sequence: TGCGCCAGCAGCTGGGGACAGGGAGAGATGGCTGAAGCTTTCTTT. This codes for CASSWGQGEMAEAFF.

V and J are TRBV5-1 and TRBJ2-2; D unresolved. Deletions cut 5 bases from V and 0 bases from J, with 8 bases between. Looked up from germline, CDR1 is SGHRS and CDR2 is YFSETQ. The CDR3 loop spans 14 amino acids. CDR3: CASRVQSNTGELFF. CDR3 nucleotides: TGCGCCAGCAGAGTACAGTCGAACACCGGGGAGCTGTTTTTT.